This TCR beta chain was observed in a study of shared clonotypes between healthy human individuals. About the study: Per donor, three plates held CD4 naive cells, three held CD4 memory, two held CD8 naive and one held CD8 memory.

Authors' methods: Filtering differed since immunoSEQ provided only junctions, with no quality scores. Assay used: immunoSEQ multiplex PCR; TCRdb lists only in-frame clones, some missing. V and J calls and clone size are given by that table; D and trimming were obtained from the DNA. The table shows approximately 2,300,000 clones, with about nine tenths occurring only once. Study outcomes and limitations: Larger estimated richness was generally seen in naive subsets than in memory subsets. Naive CD4 clonotypes overlapped across a handful of donors at roughly 4.5%.

Comments on this clone: Antigen specificity is unknown.

This CDR3 is built from 16 residues. Material for sequencing was naive CD4+ T cells from PBMCs. Subset indicated: CD45RA+ positively selected. This clonotype was obtained from a man between 18 and 29 years old in good health. Some clones in this sample may be carry-over from other donors' samples. The chain combines TRBV21-1 with TRBJ1-2; the D segment call TRBD1 is taken from the table without a DNA check. TRBV21-1 represents a pseudogene. In nucleotides, the CDR3 is TGTGCCAGCAGCAATCAGACCCCGGGACACTTCTATGGCTACACCTTC. Translated, it gives CASSNQTPGHFYGYTF.